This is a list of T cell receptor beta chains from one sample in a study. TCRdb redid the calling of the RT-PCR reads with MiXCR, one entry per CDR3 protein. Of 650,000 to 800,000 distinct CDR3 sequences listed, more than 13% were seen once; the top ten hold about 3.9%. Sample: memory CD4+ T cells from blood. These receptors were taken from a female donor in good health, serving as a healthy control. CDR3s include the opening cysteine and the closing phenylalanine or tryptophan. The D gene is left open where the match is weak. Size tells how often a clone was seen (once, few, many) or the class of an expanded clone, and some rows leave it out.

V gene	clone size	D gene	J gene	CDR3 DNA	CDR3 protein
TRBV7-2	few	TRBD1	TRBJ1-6	TGTGCCAGCAGCTTTCTCCAGGGGGCGAATTCACCCCTCCACTTT	CASSFLQGANSPLHF
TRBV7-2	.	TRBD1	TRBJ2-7	TGTGCCAGCAGTCGTAGGACAGGGGGATCCTACGAGCAGTACTTC	CASSRRTGGSYEQYF
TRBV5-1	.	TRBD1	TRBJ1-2	TGCGCCAGCAGTCAGAGACAGGGGGCTAACTATGGCTACACCTTC	CASSQRQGANYGYTF
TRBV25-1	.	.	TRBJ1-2	TGTGCCAGCAGTGGCTTCACTGGTGGGGGCTACACCTTC	CASSGFTGGGYTF
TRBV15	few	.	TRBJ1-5	TGTGCCACCAGCAGTAACCGACCCTCCAGCAATCAGCCCCAGCATTTT	CATSSNRPSSNQPQHF
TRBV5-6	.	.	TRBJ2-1	TGTGCCAGCAGACCAGGGGGGTTCGTAGATGAGCAGTTCTTC	CASRPGGFVDEQFF
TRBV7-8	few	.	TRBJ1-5	TGTGCCAGCAGCACAACGGGGGGGGCGGGTAATCAGCCCCAGCATTTT	CASSTTGGAGNQPQHF
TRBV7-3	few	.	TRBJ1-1	TGTGCCAGCAGCTTATCCCCGGTACCGAACACTGAAGCTTTCTTT	CASSLSPVPNTEAFF
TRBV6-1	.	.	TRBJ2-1	TGTGCCAGCAGTGTGTTTTTTGCAGGGGCCGGGGATAATGAGCAGTTCTTC	CASSVFFAGAGDNEQFF
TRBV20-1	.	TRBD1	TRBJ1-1	TGCAGTGCTAGAGTTGGGACAGCCACTGAAGCTTTCTTT	CSARVGTATEAFF
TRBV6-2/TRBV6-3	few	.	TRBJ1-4	TGTGCCACTCAGGACCCGGATGAAAAACTGTTTTTT	CATQDPDEKLFF
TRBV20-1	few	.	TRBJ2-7	TGCAGTGCTAGGAAGGCTAGCGATTTCTACGAGCAGTACTTC	CSARKASDFYEQYF
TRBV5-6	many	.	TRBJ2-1	TGTGCCAGCAGCTTGGTGGCCCTCTTCGGGGGTGAGCAGTTCTTC	CASSLVALFGGEQFF